This entry is about one T cell receptor (beta chain). This clone showed up just once. Its binding antigen is unknown. Per-base quality was not reported, and no clone a single base away is much larger than it. Including cysteine and phenylalanine, the CDR3 has 11 amino acids. The CDR3 DNA has 33 bases and is translated from base 1. CDR1 DFQATT and CDR2 SNEGSKA are derived from the germline V gene (reference sequence). At the junction V is shortened by 3 bases and J by 6 bases, with 8 bases in between. The time point label for this specimen denotes: about 28 days (+/-7) after the second vaccine dose. AZD1222 recipients given second doses at about 4 weeks or at about 12 weeks were pooled, since spike-specific TCR depth and breadth were not found to differ between the two schedules. Samples from vaccinated people were obtained from the UK trials COV001 and COV002, which included a single-blind randomized controlled phase 2/3 trial of AZD1222 (ChAdOx1 nCoV-19) in healthy adults. For TCRbeta chain sequencing, PBMC samples were collected from trial participants at day 0 and at day 28 after the second dose.

The CDR3 regions of human TCRbeta chains were subjected to immunosequencing. The paper's data handling went like this. TCRs in the repertoires were compared against a reference library of SARS-CoV-2-specific TCRs that had been generated with the MIRA antigen-specificity platform. Breadth meant the fraction of unique TCRs that were SARS-CoV-2-associated, whereas depth meant the fraction of total T cells that were SARS-CoV-2-associated. Using the MIRA data, every spike-specific TCR was mapped to the spike region that the TCR reacted to and assigned to either a CD4 or a CD8 class. Log10-transformed breadth and depth values were compared by one-way ANOVA with Sidak's multiple comparisons tests. TCRdb re-hosts the immuneACCESS table, in-frame sequences only. Its copies lack some clones; in the studies checked, an unresolved V gene accounts for under half of them, and the cause for the rest is not known. V and J calls and clone size are as listed in that table; D and trimming were resolved from the DNA. This sample holds roughly 80,000 clones; about nine tenths were observed only once. The biggest ten clones account for 2.5% to 4% of the sample.

This specimen belongs to a study of T cell responses to AZD1222 COVID-19 vaccine (dated by TCRdb to the early 2020s). Background on the whole study: A total of 240 or so trial participants underwent TCR sequencing, of whom 207 had received two doses of AZD1222 and around 25 had received two doses of the MenACWY control vaccine. Trial participants were enrolled by age into 18-55, 56-69 and 70-plus year subgroups, with roughly 160, 29 and 62 TCR-sequenced participants respectively.

Broader findings and caveats from the paper: The 56-69-year group was small, and its depth increase did not reach significance, likely because of low power. Participants were mostly white British, with more females than males. The authors suggested clonal diversity may have been underestimated. Vaccine-associated CD4 TCRs spanned the whole spike protein, with dominant responses in regions 160-218 and 743-854. Because no day 14 peak-response samples were available, repertoires were characterized only after the peak T cell response. Conclusions about previously exposed vaccinees are limited, since just 6 or 7 AZD1222 recipients were seropositive for SARS-CoV-2 at baseline. Spike-specific TCR breadth and depth rose significantly after two AZD1222 doses compared with day 0 and with MenACWY recipients. Reportedly, almost half of the unique spike-specific TCRs recognized epitopes lying outside the regions that are mutated in the B.1.351 and B.1.1.7 variants.

Sequencing was performed on peripheral blood, taken 28 days after the second AZD1222 dose. The chain is assembled from TRBV20-1 and TRBJ1-1, with an unclear D gene assignment. The receptor was isolated from an adult who received the AZD1222 COVID-19 vaccine. The nucleotide sequence is TGCAGTGCTAGTAATGCGGCTGAAGCTTTCTTT. Its protein reads: CSASNAAEAFF.